This TCR beta chain was profiled in a study of T cells in Graves' hyperthyroidism and ophthalmopathy. For the study at large: Peripheral blood sampling occurred at initial diagnosis, before any treatment.

Using RNA transcripts as the source, TCR beta CDR3 regions were amplified. The HTBI primer set served for first-round RT-PCR of the TCR CDR3. TCRdb recomputed calls from the multiplex PCR reads with MiXCR, one row per CDR3 protein. The sample includes about 700,000 distinct CDR3 sequences, around 15% of them seen just once. The PBMCs were sourced from fresh peripheral blood (about 10 ml). Germline-derived CDR1 and CDR2 are MNHEY and SVGEGT. The CDR3 spans 12 residues. This clonotype was seen ten or more times. Its antigen is undetermined. The study, taken as a whole, reports: The majority of expanded thyroid clonotypes above 0.001 also appeared in blood.

The sample comprised blood. This chain uses TRBV6-2 or TRBV6-3 with TRBJ1-1, with D hard to call. The receptor comes from a young woman with Graves' hyperthyroidism. DNA of the CDR3: TGTGTAACCGGGCCCTTCAAAGGTGAAGCTTTCTTT. Amino acid sequence: CVTGPFKGEAFF.